This T cell receptor (beta chain) was recorded in a study of PD-1 blockade in classical Hodgkin lymphoma. Study observations and caveats: The baseline diversity of complete responders showed similarity to that of newly diagnosed patients.

Clones were sequenced by immunoSEQ multiplex PCR, and TCRdb holds only the in-frame ones, with some missing. In the table there are about 96,000 clones, 85% to 95% of which are singletons. Sample time point: cycle 4 day 1 (C4D1), after five to seven weeks of nivolumab. Patients all relapsed after autologous stem cell transplantation, and there was variation in brentuximab vedotin exposure. In the case of this clone: Its target is not known.

The receptor's source is a human donor with classical Hodgkin lymphoma. Sequencing used peripheral blood mononuclear cells (PBMCs), obtained before the fourth cycle of nivolumab.

As DNA, the CDR3 is TGTGCCATCAGTCCGCCGTCCGCCTATGGCTACACCTTC. It is translated as CAISPPSAYGYTF. V usage is TRBV10-3 and J usage is TRBJ1-2; D gene unclear. V gave up 5 bases and J gave up 4 bases, with 11 bases separating them. CDR1 ENHRY and CDR2 SYGVKD come from the germline V gene. This CDR3 spans 13 amino acids.